This T cell receptor beta chain stems from a study of OX40 agonist ivuxolimab in advanced cancers. The germline V gene encodes CDR1 SNHLY and CDR2 FYNNEI. The V and J ends lost 7 bases and 2 bases respectively, with 12 bases between them. There are 14 residues in the CDR3. Sequencing used immunoSEQ multiplex PCR; TCRdb keeps in-frame clones, though not all of them. The data contain just under 85,000 clones, around four fifths of them singletons. This specimen consisted of CD4+ or CD8+ T cells sorted from blood, obtained in a trial of the OX40 agonist ivuxolimab. This sequence joins TRBV2 and TRBJ1-5, with no clear D. This clonotype originated in an adult with an advanced solid tumor such as melanoma, head and neck, liver or kidney cancer. Here the CDR3 reads CASKRTYGNQPQHF. In DNA, the CDR3 is TGTGCCAGCAAGAGGACCTACGGCAATCAGCCCCAGCATTTT.